The entry below describes one TCR beta chain. The antigen is unknown. This entry belongs to a study of graft-versus-host responses after intestinal transplantation. Across the whole study: Recipients underwent multivisceral, liver-intestinal, or isolated intestinal transplants. Anti-thymocyte globulin induction was given to all recipients, followed by tacrolimus and steroids for 3 to 4 years.

Only in-frame clones appear in the TCRdb table, and some are missing; sequencing was by immunoSEQ multiplex PCR. Of about 71,000 clones in the sample, about 94% were seen once. This CDR3 is built from 17 residues. Looked up from germline, CDR1 is SGHRS and CDR2 is YFSETQ. V was pared by 4 bases and J by 2 bases, with 20 bases between. Study conclusions and caveats: Recipient bone marrow held GvH clones, some seen earlier in ileum or blood.

The V and J genes are TRBV5-1 and TRBJ2-3, with D unresolved. This material consisted of unstimulated CD8+ T cells sorted from spleen or lymph node cells, taken before intestinal transplant. This receptor was taken from a human donor who received an intestinal transplant. CDR3 in amino acids: CASSPYLGILNTDTQYF. CDR3 bases: TGCGCCAGCAGCCCCTATCTAGGAATTTTAAACACAGATACGCAGTATTTT.